Given below is one T cell receptor (beta chain) in context. These data come from a study of cytomegalovirus exposure and HLA in healthy donors. Data came from immunoSEQ multiplex PCR; TCRdb stores just in-frame clones and leaves some out. The sample carries 150,000 to 200,000 clones, about 90% recorded once. The germline CDR1 and CDR2 sequences are SGHTA and FQGNSA. The length of the CDR3 is 14 residues. V was shortened by 1 base and J by 6 bases, with 9 bases between the two germline ends. The receptor was derived from a woman under 30 in good health and CMV-seropositive. The material sequenced was PBMCs. The genes are TRBV7-2 and TRBJ2-2; possibly TRBD1 for D (6 bases). The CDR3 spells CASSLVAGAGELFF. The CDR3 nucleotides are TGTGCCAGCAGCTTAGTGGCAGGGGCCGGGGAGCTGTTTTTT. Based on the CDR3 plus reference TRBV7-2 and TRBJ2-2, the full variable domain is GAGVSQSPSNKVTEKGKDVELRCDPISGHTALYWYRQSLGQGLEFLIYFQGNSAPDKSGLPSDRFSAERTGGSVSTLTIQRTQQEDSAVYLCASSLVAGAGELFFGEGSRLTVL.